The 10 T cell receptor beta chains given below trace back to one sample, sequenced in a study of T cell responses to AZD1222 COVID-19 vaccine. Measured with immunoSEQ multiplex PCR; TCRdb has only the in-frame clones, and not every one. The data hold some 160,000 clones, with around 90% observed a single time. Sequenced material: peripheral blood, taken on day 0 of AZD1222 vaccination. These receptor sequences come from an adult in good health.

The CDR3 DNA sequence: TGTGCCAGCAGTTTATCCCCTCCGCGCACCGGGATGGATTCACCCCTCCACTTT. Its translation is CASSLSPPRTGMDSPLHF. The chain has TRBV27 and TRBJ1-6; D gene uncertain. CDR1 and CDR2 (germline): MNHEY, SMNVEV (reference sequence). V gave up 0 bases and J gave up 8 bases, with 20 bases separating them. CDR3 size: 18 residues.

The V gene is TRBV28, the J gene TRBJ1-2; 8 bases fit TRBD1. Trimming at V came to 5 bases and at J to 8 bases, leaving 7 bases not matched to a gene. This CDR3 has 13 residues. Germline CDR1 is MDHEN and CDR2 is SYDVKM. CDR3 loop: CASSLSGGKGYTF. The CDR3 nucleotides read TGTGCCAGCAGTCTGTCAGGGGGCAAAGGCTACACCTTC.

The chain employs TRBV20-1 and TRBJ2-7; D not certain. The CDR3 length is 14 residues. The germline V gene encodes CDR1 DFQATT and CDR2 SNEGSKA (reference sequence). The ends were cut back, 3 bases at V and 2 bases at J, with 14 bases in the middle. The CDR3 here is CSASPSILTYEQYF. In DNA, the CDR3 is TGCAGTGCTAGTCCCAGCATTCTCACCTACGAGCAGTACTTC.

The chain combines TRBV11-2 with TRBJ2-2, with TRBD2 matching over 10 bases. The V segment lost 4 bases and the J segment 5 bases; nucleotides outside the gene matches: 7. Germline V gene sequence: CDR1 SGHAT, CDR2 FQNNGV. The CDR3 contains 16 residues. CDR3 DNA: TGTGCCAGCAGCTCCACGAGCGGGAGGGCGACCGGGGAGCTGTTTTTT. Its protein product is CASSSTSGRATGELFF. The variable domain in full, with the rest retrieved from reference TRBV11-2 and TRBJ2-2, is EAGVAQSPRYKIIEKRQSVAFWCNPISGHATLYWYQQILGQGPKLLIQFQNNGVVDDSQLPKDRFSAERLKGVDSTLKIQPAKLEDSAVYLCASSSTSGRATGELFFGEGSRLTVL.

The J gene is TRBJ1-4, the V gene TRBV19; TRBD1 aligns across 12 bases. The germline V gene has CDR1 LNHDA and CDR2 SQIVND (reference sequence). The length of the CDR3 is 17 residues. The V segment lost 5 bases and the J segment 6 bases; nucleotides outside the gene matches: 10. In DNA form, the CDR3 reads TGTGCCAGTAGTTTGGGACAGGGGGCCCTTGCACATGAAAAACTGTTTTTT. Its translation: CASSLGQGALAHEKLFF.

This clone came up once. The chain is built from TRBV7-9 and TRBJ2-2; 10 nucleotides align to TRBD2. Per germline, CDR1 SEHNR and CDR2 FQNEAQ (reference sequence). The CDR3 totals 17 residues. V gave up 1 base and J gave up 6 bases; unmatched junction bases: 8. The CDR3 is CASSLGAGGTVPGELFF. CDR3 bases: TGTGCCAGCAGCTTAGGAGCGGGAGGGACGGTTCCCGGGGAGCTGTTTTTT.

The chain joins TRBV4-1 to TRBJ2-7; tentatively, D is TRBD1 (7 bases). The germline gives CDR1 MGHRA, CDR2 YSYEKL. This CDR3 spans 15 amino acids. The ends were cut back, 3 bases at V and 4 bases at J, with 16 bases in the middle. The CDR3 is CASSHLGRGRYEQYF. DNA of the CDR3: TGCGCCAGCAGCCACCTCGGCAGGGGGAGGTACGAGCAGTACTTC.

V usage is TRBV28 and J usage is TRBJ1-2, with D perhaps matching TRBD1 (6 bases). The CDR3 runs 14 residues. Trimming took 7 bases from V and 8 from J, leaving 20 bases between them. The germline CDR1 and CDR2 sequences are MDHEN and SYDVKM. CDR3 coding DNA: TGTGCCAGCATCCCGGGGACACTCAACGGGGGCTACACCTTC. Protein sequence: CASIPGTLNGGYTF.

The chain joins TRBV6-1 to TRBJ2-2, with D perhaps matching TRBD1 or TRBD2 (5 bases each). This CDR3 contains 14 residues. Germline V gene lookup returns CDR1 MNHNS and CDR2 SASEGT. Deletions cut 1 base from V and 4 bases from J, with 7 bases between. The CDR3 reads CASSEGGTTGELFF. In DNA form, the CDR3 reads TGTGCCAGCAGTGAAGGGGGGACCACCGGGGAGCTGTTTTTT.

The V gene is TRBV12-5, the J gene TRBJ2-5, with 7 bases aligning to TRBD2. This CDR3 is 15 amino acids long. V shed 2 bases, J shed 2 bases, and the junction held 5 bases outside the gene matches. Per germline, CDR1 LGHNT and CDR2 FRNRAP. In nucleotides, the CDR3 is TGTGCTAGTGGTTTGCGGCAGGGACTACAAGAGACCCAGTACTTC. Encoded protein: CASGLRQGLQETQYF.